This T cell receptor beta chain was recorded in a study of T cell responses to AZD1222 COVID-19 vaccine. About the study: Second doses at about 4 or about 12 weeks were pooled. Regarding the study as a whole: Seropositivity was recorded at baseline in only 6 or 7 AZD1222 recipients.

The CDR3 covers 13 residues. Germline values: CDR1 MRHNA, CDR2 SNTAGT. V dropped 2 bases and J dropped 6; count of bases not matched to a gene: 0. In this sample, this clone turned up a few times. The antigen is unknown. Profiled with immunoSEQ multiplex PCR; TCRdb holds only in-frame clones, not every one. The top ten hold just over 30% of the sample, which has tens of thousands of clones, 85% to 90% seen once. The sequenced sample was peripheral blood, obtained on day 0 of AZD1222 vaccination. The TCR sequence derives from an adult in good health. The chain combines TRBV6-4 with TRBJ2-2; 7 bases map to TRBD2. Here the CDR3 DNA reads TGTGCCAGCAGTGACGGGGGGGCCGGGGAGCTGTTTTTT. Translated, it gives CASSDGGAGELFF.